Sequencing of this T cell receptor beta chain was carried out in a study of cytomegalovirus exposure and HLA in healthy donors. Study overall: It was reported in a later analysis that the 95 to 150 validation repertoires used the same platform as the approximately 620 first-cohort repertoires.

The method was immunoSEQ multiplex PCR; TCRdb's version includes in-frame clones alone and lacks a portion of them. The data hold approximately 180,000 clones, with around nine tenths observed a single time. The CDR3 spans 17 residues. Looked up from germline, CDR1 is SGDLS and CDR2 is YYNGEE. Unmatched junction bases numbered 10, after V lost 3 bases and J lost 3 bases. With respect to this clone: What it binds is not known.

Whole-study results and caveats: A few CMV-associated chains proved CMV antigen-specific in vitro. Rare TCR sequences predominated, though certain public TCRs were found in many donors. The tendency of first-cohort TCR clusters to co-occur in the roughly 130 validation repertoires emerged from a later analysis.

This clonotype was sampled from a man aged 18 to 35 in good health and CMV-seropositive. The J gene is TRBJ2-2, the V gene TRBV9; 8 bases align to TRBD1. Sequences were obtained from PBMCs. The CDR3 loop is CASSGLPSTGDTGELFF. The CDR3 nucleotides are TGTGCCAGCAGCGGTCTCCCTTCGACAGGGGACACCGGGGAGCTGTTTTTT.